This T cell receptor (beta chain) was sequenced for a study of cytomegalovirus exposure and HLA in healthy donors. V was clipped by 8 bases and J by 6 bases; unmatched bases: 5. This CDR3 comprises 11 residues. Germline V gene lookup returns CDR1 DFQATT and CDR2 SNEGSKA (reference sequence). Researchers ran the PCR with 60 Vbeta and 13 Jbeta primers. Libraries were prepared by immunoSEQ multiplex PCR; TCRdb keeps only in-frame clonotypes and omits some of them. The table has roughly 120,000 clones, less than 70% seen once. The rearrangement joins TRBV20-1 to TRBJ2-3; TRBD2 agrees at 7 bases. This TCR was recovered from a woman aged 30 to 39 in good health and CMV-seronegative. The material sequenced was PBMCs. Here the CDR3 DNA reads TGCAGTCCGGGGGGTTATGATACGCAGTATTTT. This gives the protein CSPGGYDTQYF.